This entry lists 19 T cell receptor beta chains sequenced from one sample in a study of identical twins. TCRdb processed the 5' RACE reads anew with MiXCR; each CDR3 protein has one entry. The sample carries approximately 600,000 distinct CDR3 sequences, roughly 7.2% recorded once. The same data also contributed to another study, on yellow fever vaccine responses in identical twins.

The sample consisted of PBMCs. Receptor source: a young woman in good health.

The gene calls are TRBV28 and TRBJ1-1; D might be TRBD1 (6 bases). CDR3 length equals 14 residues. Germline V gives CDR1 MDHEN, CDR2 SYDVKM. V was pared by 6 bases and J by 3 bases, with 14 bases between. CDR3 DNA: TGTGCCAGCAGATCCCACAGGGTGGACACTGAAGCTTTCTTT. Amino acid sequence: CASRSHRVDTEAFF.

The chain links TRBV10-3 to TRBJ2-5, with 7 bases aligning to TRBD1. CDR3 length equals 14 residues. Germline CDR1 is ENHRY and CDR2 is SYGVKD. The V and J ends lost 5 bases and 5 bases, in that order; junction bases with no gene match: 8. CDR3 nucleotide sequence: TGTGCCATCAGTAACGACAGGGTAGGGGAGACCCAGTACTTC. This translates into CAISNDRVGETQYF.

This clonotype was seen more than once but under ten times. J is TRBJ2-3 and V is TRBV6-1, with 11 bases matching TRBD2. Trimming at V came to 6 bases and at J to 4 bases, leaving 9 bases not matched to a gene. Germline values: CDR1 MNHNS, CDR2 SASEGT. The CDR3 has 16 residues. The DNA of the CDR3 is TGTGCCAGCAGAGTTAGCGGGGGGGCTGGGCCAGATACGCAGTATTTT. This gives the protein CASRVSGGAGPDTQYF.

This chain connects TRBV7-9 to TRBJ2-3; D not resolved. V lost 4 bases and J 5 bases, leaving 13 bases between the germline ends. The CDR3 contains 14 residues. The germline V gene encodes CDR1 SEHNR and CDR2 FQNEAQ (reference sequence). As DNA, the CDR3 is TGTGCCAGCAGCTCGAGCCCCCTCGTAGATACGCAGTATTTT. This translates into CASSSSPLVDTQYF.

The chain employs TRBV6-2 or TRBV6-3 and TRBJ2-3; D gene unclear. Germline V gene lookup returns CDR1 MNHEY and CDR2 SVGEGT. V was shortened by 4 bases and J by 6 bases, with 14 bases between the two germline ends. This CDR3 region has 14 residues. In DNA, the CDR3 is TGTGCCAGCAGTTTCGCGACCGGGTCGGATACGCAGTATTTT. As protein: CASSFATGSDTQYF.

This clonotype has at least ten counts. The J gene is TRBJ1-2, the V gene TRBV12-3 or TRBV12-4; D unresolved. V dropped 3 bases and J dropped 8 bases, with 13 bases sitting between them. The CDR3 spans 13 residues. The CDR3 here is CASSFGESRGYTF. CDR3 DNA: TGTGCCAGCAGTTTTGGGGAGTCACGCGGCTACACCTTC.

This clonotype occurred a few times. The chain carries TRBV27 and TRBJ2-3; TRBD2 might be the D (6 bases). The V end lost 2 bases, the J end lost 2 bases, and 14 bases lay between the germline ends. CDR1 is MNHEY, CDR2 SMNVEV, per germline (reference sequence). This CDR3 region has 16 residues. The CDR3 bases are TGTGCCAGCAGTTTAGGAACGGGAGCAAACACAGATACGCAGTATTTT. It specifies CASSLGTGANTDTQYF.

This clonotype was observed a handful of times. CDR3 protein: CASSPSGAHNEQFF. The CDR3 DNA reads as TGTGCCAGCAGCCCTAGCGGAGCTCACAATGAGCAGTTCTTC. The chain employs TRBV9 and TRBJ2-1, with 7 bases matching TRBD2. With 4 bases clipped from V and 5 bases from J, the junction kept 6 bases outside the gene matches. Looked up from germline, CDR1 is SGDLS and CDR2 is YYNGEE. The CDR3 covers 14 residues.

Many counts were recorded for this clonotype. The chain joins TRBV2 to TRBJ1-2, with unresolved D. Germline CDR1 reads SNHLY; CDR2 reads FYNNEI. This CDR3 is 15 amino acids long. Trimming pared 1 base from V and 1 base from J, leaving 10 bases between. The CDR3 is CASSEGAWGNYGYTF. DNA of the CDR3: TGTGCCAGCAGTGAAGGGGCCTGGGGTAACTATGGCTACACCTTC. Full variable domain (rest looked up from reference TRBV2 and TRBJ1-2): EPEVTQTPSHQVTQMGQEVILRCVPISNHLYFYWYRQILGQKVEFLVSFYNNEISEKSEIFDDQFSVERPDGSNFTLKIRSTKLEDSAMYFCASSEGAWGNYGYTFGSGTRLTVV.

This rearrangement joins TRBV28 to TRBJ2-7; no clear D. The germline CDR1 and CDR2 sequences are MDHEN and SYDVKM. This CDR3 region has 13 residues. Trimming left V 5 bases short and J 2 bases short, with 10 bases between. The CDR3: CASSRRQPYEQYV. For the CDR3, the DNA is TGTGCCAGCAGTAGGCGACAACCCTACGAGCAGTACGTC.

V gene TRBV29-1 combines with J gene TRBJ1-1; D is unclear. The V gene lost 5 bases and the J gene lost 4 bases, with 11 bases spanning the gap. The CDR3 runs 12 residues. Germline CDR1 is SQVTM and CDR2 is ANQGSEA. The CDR3 loop reads CSVCQVVTEAFF. For the CDR3, the DNA is TGCAGCGTTTGTCAGGTAGTCACTGAAGCTTTCTTT.

This sequence joins TRBV24-1 and TRBJ2-7, with D perhaps matching TRBD1 (6 bases). Trimming cost V 3 bases and J 4 bases, with 15 bases left between them. The CDR3 contains 15 residues. CDR1 and CDR2 (germline): KGHDR, SFDVKD. The CDR3 DNA follows: TGTGCCACCAGTGATGGTAGGCAGGGGTTGTACGAGCAGTACTTC. Translation gives CATSDGRQGLYEQYF.

This chain links TRBV27 with TRBJ1-1; D is undetermined. The V and J ends lost 2 bases and 4 bases respectively, with 14 bases between them. This CDR3 comprises 15 residues. Germline values: CDR1 MNHEY, CDR2 SMNVEV (reference sequence). The CDR3 DNA reads TGTGCCAGCAGTTTAGTTTCTCCGCGGGGCACTGAAGCTTTCTTT. Translating it yields CASSLVSPRGTEAFF.

This clonotype was counted only a few times. The chain employs TRBV10-2 and TRBJ2-5, with D tentatively TRBD2 (5 bases). Germline V gives CDR1 WSHSY, CDR2 SAAADI. The CDR3 consists of 13 residues. V dropped 7 bases and J dropped 5 bases, with 14 bases sitting between them. The CDR3 region has the DNA TGCGCCAGCAAAGCGGTGGGAAGGGAGACCCAGTACTTC. Translated, it gives CASKAVGRETQYF.

This clonotype was seen repeatedly, ten times or more. The rearrangement joins TRBV6-5 to TRBJ2-3; possible D gene TRBD1, 5 bases. V was cut by 4 bases and J by 7 bases, with 15 bases left in between. Germline values: CDR1 MNHEY, CDR2 SVGAGI. The CDR3 covers 14 residues. CDR3 bases: TGTGCCAGCAGTTCCTCAGGGCAAGGCCATACGCAGTATTTT. Its translation is CASSSSGQGHTQYF.

This clonotype was picked up a small number of times. The V gene is TRBV5-5, the J gene TRBJ2-7; tentatively, D is TRBD2 (7 bases). The V end was cut by 6 bases, the J end by 5 bases, with 24 bases between. This CDR3 has 16 residues. The V gene's germline CDR1 is SGHKS and CDR2 YYEKEE (reference sequence). The CDR3 here is CASMGHGGGLINEQYF. Written as DNA, the CDR3 is TGTGCCAGCATGGGACACGGCGGGGGCCTTATCAACGAGCAGTACTTC.

This sequence joins TRBV7-8 and TRBJ1-1; D is ambiguous. This CDR3 region has 14 residues. Trimming took off 2 bases at V and 0 bases at J, with 7 bases between the two ends. Per germline, CDR1 SGHVS and CDR2 FQNEAQ. Here the CDR3 DNA reads TGTGCCAGCAGCTTACAGGCCTTGAACACTGAAGCTTTCTTT. Translation: CASSLQALNTEAFF.

This clonotype has only a few counts. The V call is TRBV15, the J call TRBJ1-1; D call uncertain. Germline lookup yields CDR1 LNHNV and CDR2 YYDKDF (reference sequence). V dropped 1 base and J dropped 4 bases, with 13 bases sitting between them. The CDR3 consists of 15 residues. CDR3 in amino acids: CATSRAGVEGTEAFF. The CDR3 DNA follows: TGTGCCACCAGCAGAGCCGGGGTGGAGGGCACTGAAGCTTTCTTT.

The J gene is TRBJ2-7, the V gene TRBV7-2; TRBD2 is a possible D gene (5 bases). V lost 6 bases and J 0 bases, leaving 12 bases between the germline ends. This CDR3 region has 14 residues. Germline-derived CDR1 and CDR2 are SGHTA and FQGNSA. CDR3 in DNA: TGTGCCAGCAGACCCCGGCGGGCCTCCTACGAGCAGTACTTC. It is translated as CASRPRRASYEQYF.